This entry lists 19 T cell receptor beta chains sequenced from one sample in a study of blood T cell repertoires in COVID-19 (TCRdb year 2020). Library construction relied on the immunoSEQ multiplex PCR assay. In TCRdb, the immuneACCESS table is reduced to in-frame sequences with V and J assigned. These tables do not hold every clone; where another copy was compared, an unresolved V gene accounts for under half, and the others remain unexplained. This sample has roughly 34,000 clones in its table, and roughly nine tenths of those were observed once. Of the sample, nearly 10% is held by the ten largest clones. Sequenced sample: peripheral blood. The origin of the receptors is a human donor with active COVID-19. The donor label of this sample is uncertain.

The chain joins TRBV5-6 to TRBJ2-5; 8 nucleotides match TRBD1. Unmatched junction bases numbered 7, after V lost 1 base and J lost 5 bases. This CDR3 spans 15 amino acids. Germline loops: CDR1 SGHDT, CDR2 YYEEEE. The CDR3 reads CASSLRQGARETQYF. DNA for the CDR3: TGTGCCAGCAGCTTGAGGCAGGGGGCAAGGGAGACCCAGTACTTC.

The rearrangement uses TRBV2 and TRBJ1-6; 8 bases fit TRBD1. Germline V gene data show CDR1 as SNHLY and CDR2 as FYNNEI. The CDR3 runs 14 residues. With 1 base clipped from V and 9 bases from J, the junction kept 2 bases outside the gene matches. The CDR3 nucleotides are TGTGCCAGCAGTGAAGGACAGGGGTTTTCACCCCTCCACTTT. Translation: CASSEGQGFSPLHF.

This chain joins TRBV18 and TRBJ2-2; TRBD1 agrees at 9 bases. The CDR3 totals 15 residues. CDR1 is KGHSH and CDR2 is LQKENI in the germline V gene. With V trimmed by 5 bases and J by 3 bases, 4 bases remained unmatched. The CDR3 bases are TGTGCCAGCTCATCCGGGACAGGGTACACCGGGGAGCTGTTTTTT. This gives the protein CASSSGTGYTGELFF. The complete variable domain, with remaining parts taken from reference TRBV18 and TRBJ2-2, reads NAGVMQNPRHLVRRRGQEARLRCSPMKGHSHVYWYRQLPEEGLKFMVYLQKENIIDESGMPKERFSAEFPKEGPSILRIQQVVRGDSAAYFCASSSGTGYTGELFFGEGSRLTVL.

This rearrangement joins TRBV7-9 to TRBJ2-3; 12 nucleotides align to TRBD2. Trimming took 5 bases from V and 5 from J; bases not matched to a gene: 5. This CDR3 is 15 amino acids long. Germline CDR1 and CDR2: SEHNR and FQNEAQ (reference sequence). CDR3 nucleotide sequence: TGTGCCAGCAGCATGGGACTAGCGGGTATAGATACGCAGTATTTT. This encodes CASSMGLAGIDTQYF.

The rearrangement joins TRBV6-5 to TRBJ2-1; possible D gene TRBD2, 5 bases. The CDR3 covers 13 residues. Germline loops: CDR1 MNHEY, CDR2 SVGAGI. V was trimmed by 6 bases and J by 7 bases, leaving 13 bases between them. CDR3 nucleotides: TGTGCCAGCAGCCTTGGTGAGGGTAATGAGCAGTTCTTC. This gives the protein CASSLGEGNEQFF.

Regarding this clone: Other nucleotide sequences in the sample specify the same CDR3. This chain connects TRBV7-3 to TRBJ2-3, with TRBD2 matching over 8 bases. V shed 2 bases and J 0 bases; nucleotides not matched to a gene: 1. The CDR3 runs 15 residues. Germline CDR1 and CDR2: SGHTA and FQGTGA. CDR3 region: CASSLAGGSTDTQYF. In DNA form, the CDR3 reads TGTGCCAGCAGCTTAGCGGGGGGTAGCACAGATACGCAGTATTTT.

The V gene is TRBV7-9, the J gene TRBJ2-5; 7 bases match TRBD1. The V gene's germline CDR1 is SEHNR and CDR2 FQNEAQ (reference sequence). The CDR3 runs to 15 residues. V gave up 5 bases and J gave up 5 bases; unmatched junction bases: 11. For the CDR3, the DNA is TGTGCCAGCAGCGAGGGACAGCTGATTTTGGAGACCCAGTACTTC. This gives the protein CASSEGQLILETQYF.

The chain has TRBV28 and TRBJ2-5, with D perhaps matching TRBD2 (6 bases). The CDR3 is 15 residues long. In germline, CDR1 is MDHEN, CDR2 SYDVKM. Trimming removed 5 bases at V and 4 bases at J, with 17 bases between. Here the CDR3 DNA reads TGTGCCAGCAGTCCCCTTCGGGAGACTGGAGAGACCCAGTACTTC. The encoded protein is CASSPLRETGETQYF.

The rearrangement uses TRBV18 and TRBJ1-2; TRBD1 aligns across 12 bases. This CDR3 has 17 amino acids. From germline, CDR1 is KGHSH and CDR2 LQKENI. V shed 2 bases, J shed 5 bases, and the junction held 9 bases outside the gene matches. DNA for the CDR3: TGTGCCAGCTCACCAGCGTCCGGGACAGGGGGCTGGTATGGCTACACCTTC. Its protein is CASSPASGTGGWYGYTF.

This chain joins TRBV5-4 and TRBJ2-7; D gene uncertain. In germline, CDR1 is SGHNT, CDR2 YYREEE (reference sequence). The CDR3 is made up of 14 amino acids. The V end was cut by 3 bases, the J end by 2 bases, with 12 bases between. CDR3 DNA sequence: TGTGCCAGCAGCTCCCCCGGTCCGACCTACGAGCAGTACTTC. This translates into CASSSPGPTYEQYF.

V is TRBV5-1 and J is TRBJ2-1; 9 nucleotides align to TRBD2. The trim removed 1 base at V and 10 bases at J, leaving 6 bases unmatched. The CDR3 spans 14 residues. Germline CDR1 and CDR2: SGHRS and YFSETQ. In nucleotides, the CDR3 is TGCGCCAGCAGCTTGAGACTAGCGGAGGAGGAGCAGTTCTTC. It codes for CASSLRLAEEEQFF.

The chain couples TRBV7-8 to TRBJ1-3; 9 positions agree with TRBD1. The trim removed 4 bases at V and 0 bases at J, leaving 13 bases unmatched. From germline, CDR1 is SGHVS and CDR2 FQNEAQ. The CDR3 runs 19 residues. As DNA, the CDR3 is TGTGCCAGCAGCTATCGACGGACAGGGGCCTCCTACTCTGGAAACACCATATATTTT. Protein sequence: CASSYRRTGASYSGNTIYF. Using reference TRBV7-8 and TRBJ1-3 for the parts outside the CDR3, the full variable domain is GAGVSQSPRYKVAKRGQDVALRCDPISGHVSLFWYQQALGQGPEFLTYFQNEAQLDKSGLPSDRFFAERPEGSVSTLKIQRTQQEDSAVYLCASSYRRTGASYSGNTIYFGEGSWLTVV.

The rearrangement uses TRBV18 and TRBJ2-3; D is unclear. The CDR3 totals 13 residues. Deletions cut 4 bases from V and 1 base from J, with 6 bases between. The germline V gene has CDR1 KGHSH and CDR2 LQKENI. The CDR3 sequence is CASSRRGTDTQYF. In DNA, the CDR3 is TGTGCCAGCTCACGCCGCGGCACAGATACGCAGTATTTT.

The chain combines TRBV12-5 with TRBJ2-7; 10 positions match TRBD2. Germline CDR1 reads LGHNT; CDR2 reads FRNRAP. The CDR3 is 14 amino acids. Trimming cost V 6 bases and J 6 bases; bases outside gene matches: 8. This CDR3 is CASGPGGLASEQYF. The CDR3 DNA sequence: TGTGCTAGTGGCCCGGGGGGACTAGCGAGCGAGCAGTACTTC.

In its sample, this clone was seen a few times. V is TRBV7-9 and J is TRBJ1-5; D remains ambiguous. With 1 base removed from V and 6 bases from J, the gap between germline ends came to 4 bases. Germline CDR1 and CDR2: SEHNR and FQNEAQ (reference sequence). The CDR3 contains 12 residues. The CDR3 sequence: CASSLVSQPQHF. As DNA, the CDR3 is TGTGCCAGCAGCTTAGTTAGTCAGCCCCAGCATTTT.

The CDR3, as DNA: TGTGCCACTAACGGGGAGGGAACAGATACGCAGTATTTT. Its protein is CATNGEGTDTQYF. The rearrangement joins TRBV28 to TRBJ2-3; 7 nucleotides line up with TRBD2. Per germline, CDR1 MDHEN and CDR2 SYDVKM. The V and J ends lost 10 bases and 3 bases, in that order; junction bases with no gene match: 7. This CDR3 spans 13 amino acids.

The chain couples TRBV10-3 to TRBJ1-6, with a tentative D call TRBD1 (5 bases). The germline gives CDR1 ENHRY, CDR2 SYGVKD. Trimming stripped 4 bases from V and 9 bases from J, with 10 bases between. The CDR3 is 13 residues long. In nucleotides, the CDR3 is TGTGCCATCAGTGGCGGGACTTCTTCACCCCTCCACTTT. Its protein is CAISGGTSSPLHF.

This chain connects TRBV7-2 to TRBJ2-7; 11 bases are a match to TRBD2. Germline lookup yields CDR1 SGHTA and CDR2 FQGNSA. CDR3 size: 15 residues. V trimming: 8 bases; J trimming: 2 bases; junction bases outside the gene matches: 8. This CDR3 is CASGSRLAGPYEQYF. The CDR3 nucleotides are TGTGCCAGCGGATCCCGACTAGCGGGACCCTACGAGCAGTACTTC.

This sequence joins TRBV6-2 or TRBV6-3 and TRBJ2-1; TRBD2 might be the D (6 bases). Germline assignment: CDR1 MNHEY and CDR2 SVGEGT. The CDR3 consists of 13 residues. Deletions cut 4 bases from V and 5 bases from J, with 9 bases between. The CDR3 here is CASSFVADNEQFF. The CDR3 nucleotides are TGTGCCAGCAGTTTTGTAGCGGACAATGAGCAGTTCTTC.